This is a list of T cell receptor beta chains from one sample in a study of shared clonotypes between healthy human individuals. TCRdb keeps only in-frame clones here, not all; method: immunoSEQ multiplex PCR. The sample has hundreds of thousands of clones; more than 60% are singletons. The source material was memory CD4+ T cells sorted from blood. These receptors were obtained from a young man in good health. The conserved cysteine and the conserved F or W are not part of the CDR3 here. D genes are given only for firm matches.

TRBV6-1	-	TRBJ2-1	ASSYEFEQF
TRBV6-6	-	TRBJ2-4	ASSYYPGNSKNIQY
TRBV2	-	TRBJ1-3	ASSEVGSLSGNTIY
TRBV5-6	-	TRBJ2-7	ASSLGVRDYEQY
TRBV7-2	-	TRBJ2-1	ASSPGLNEQF
TRBV11-2	TRBD2	TRBJ2-3	ASSPLVAGVADTQY
TRBV7-2	-	TRBJ2-1	ASSPRAYNEQF
TRBV28	-	TRBJ1-5	ASRPPGAPGMTQH
TRBV9	TRBD2	TRBJ2-2	ASTDHSSGSAYTGELF
TRBV5-1	TRBD1	TRBJ1-3	ASSLVGQGTWSGNTIY
TRBV19	-	TRBJ2-1	ATQVGRNEQF
TRBV19	-	TRBJ2-4	ASSPWTENIQY
TRBV5-1	-	TRBJ1-1	ASSFSANTEAF
TRBV7-7	-	TRBJ1-3	ASSPTVAGNTIY
TRBV5-6	-	TRBJ2-3	ASSSRHTDTQY
TRBV10-1	-	TRBJ2-7	ASSGHRPYEQY
TRBV5-5	-	TRBJ1-2	ASSPYRGSLDGYT
TRBV7-2	-	TRBJ2-3	ASSLESAGADTQY
TRBV19	TRBD2	TRBJ2-7	ASMPSGRSLHEQY
TRBV5-4	TRBD1	TRBJ1-2	ASSLRQGALYGYT
TRBV9	TRBD1	TRBJ2-7	ASRGPGTGRYEQY
TRBV10-3	-	TRBJ2-5	AIRSHQQETQY
TRBV11-2	TRBD1	TRBJ1-4	ASSGTGGGREKLF
TRBV9	TRBD2	TRBJ2-2	ASSVDLAGGPVGELF
TRBV18	-	TRBJ2-5	ASSEEQGREETQY
TRBV7-6	-	TRBJ1-1	ASSSDTNTEAF
TRBV6-5	-	TRBJ2-7	ASSLDYQYPYEQY
TRBV4-1	TRBD1	TRBJ2-5	ASSLGGLQETQY
TRBV28	-	TRBJ2-2	ASSLSGLTTGELF
TRBV7-9	TRBD1	TRBJ1-4	ASSLRDSNEKLF
TRBV20-1	-	TRBJ2-1	SASWESEQF
TRBV5-6	-	TRBJ2-5	ASTSRLSETQY
TRBV6-5	TRBD1	TRBJ2-2	ASRQGPDTGELF
TRBV6-4	-	TRBJ2-1	ASSPGPYNEQF
TRBV19	TRBD1	TRBJ1-1	ASIHRQGSEAF
TRBV5-5	-	TRBJ2-3	ASSWGFTDTQY
TRBV6-1	TRBD1	TRBJ1-1	ASSDVTGSEAF
TRBV7-7	-	TRBJ2-5	ASSPQGGGLY
TRBV6-6	TRBD1	TRBJ2-5	ASSYAGTGGETQY
TRBV7-9	-	TRBJ1-1	ASSLSINTEAF
TRBV5-4	TRBD1	TRBJ2-3	ASSSLTGSRTDTQY
TRBV27	-	TRBJ2-3	ASSPRADRTDTQY
TRBV7-2	-	TRBJ1-2	ASSLEGRGPTNYGYT
TRBV18	TRBD2	TRBJ2-3	ASSPLREGRTDTQY
TRBV2	-	TRBJ2-7	ASSEDPSSYEQY
TRBV7-9	-	TRBJ2-5	ASSIRVQQTQY
TRBV11-2	-	TRBJ1-1	ASRIGMNTEAF
TRBV10-3	TRBD2	TRBJ2-1	AISEEAGRNEQF
TRBV5-6	-	TRBJ1-4	ASSRFRAARNEKLF
TRBV30	-	TRBJ2-1	AWSEGLREGSRWLSYNEQF
TRBV7-9	-	TRBJ2-1	ASSVDGGKSYNEQF
TRBV11-3	TRBD1	TRBJ2-3	ASSLEGQGSTDTQY